A single sample gave rise to the 11 T cell receptor beta chains below, sequenced in a study of OX40 agonist ivuxolimab in advanced cancers. Profiled with immunoSEQ multiplex PCR; TCRdb holds only in-frame clones, not every one. This table has 40,000 to 45,000 clones, about 85% appearing once. Sequencing was performed on CD4+ or CD8+ T cells sorted from blood, taken in a trial of the OX40 agonist ivuxolimab. These receptors came from an adult with an advanced solid tumor such as melanoma, head and neck, liver or kidney cancer.

This clone occurred once. V usage is TRBV19 and J usage is TRBJ1-6; D is ambiguous. This CDR3 is built from 16 residues. V was trimmed by 5 bases and J by 9 bases, leaving 20 bases between them. Germline CDR1 and CDR2: LNHDA and SQIVND (reference sequence). CDR3 sequence: CASSRLGLVDGSPLHF. CDR3 DNA sequence: TGTGCCAGTAGTCGGCTTGGACTGGTCGATGGTTCACCCCTCCACTTT.

This chain connects TRBV11-2 to TRBJ1-2; no clear D. V shed 1 base and J shed 5 bases, with 5 bases lying between them. Germline V CDR1 and CDR2: SGHAT, FQNNGV. The CDR3 contains 12 residues. CDR3 residues: CASSLGGYGYTF. CDR3 in DNA: TGTGCCAGCAGCTTAGGAGGATATGGCTACACCTTC.

This chain connects TRBV19 to TRBJ2-6; no clear D. Looked up from germline, CDR1 is LNHDA and CDR2 is SQIVND (reference sequence). This CDR3 comprises 17 residues. Trimming removed 7 bases from V and 0 bases from J, with 16 bases in between. The CDR3 region is CASTLRHGGSGANVLTF. In nucleotides, the CDR3 is TGTGCCAGTACCCTGAGGCACGGCGGCTCTGGGGCCAACGTCCTGACTTTC.

This chain links TRBV5-6 with TRBJ2-5; 7 nucleotides match TRBD1. CDR1 is SGHDT, CDR2 YYEEEE, per germline. Unmatched junction bases numbered 2, after V lost 5 bases and J lost 1 base. The CDR3 length is 13 residues. The CDR3 sequence: CASRTGFQETQYF. The CDR3 DNA reads TGTGCCAGCAGGACAGGGTTCCAAGAGACCCAGTACTTC.

This sequence joins TRBV7-2 and TRBJ2-7; D might be TRBD1 (6 bases). The germline gives CDR1 SGHTA, CDR2 FQGNSA. The CDR3 runs 15 residues. Trimming removed 5 bases from V and 0 bases from J, with 14 bases in between. The CDR3 DNA reads TGTGCCAGCAGCCAAAGGCCACAGGGCTCCTACGAGCAGTACTTC. Protein: CASSQRPQGSYEQYF.

The chain employs TRBV5-1 and TRBJ2-5, with TRBD2 matching 7 bases. V was pared by 6 bases and J by 2 bases, with 10 bases of the junction left unmatched. Germline V gene data show CDR1 as SGHRS and CDR2 as YFSETQ. The CDR3 is made up of 15 amino acids. The CDR3 loop reads CASMSSPGGQETQYF. The DNA of the CDR3 is TGCGCCAGCATGTCATCTCCGGGGGGTCAAGAGACCCAGTACTTC.

The chain recombines TRBV20-1 with TRBJ2-7; D unresolved. V was cut by 4 bases and J by 3 bases, with 7 bases left in between. Germline CDR1 and CDR2: DFQATT and SNEGSKA (reference sequence). CDR3 length equals 11 residues. CDR3 sequence: CSAMAGYEQYF. CDR3 coding DNA: TGCAGTGCTATGGCCGGCTACGAGCAGTACTTC.

V and J are TRBV5-4 and TRBJ2-1, with TRBD1 as a possible D gene (6 bases). V lost 2 bases to trimming and J lost 4 bases, with 7 bases between them. CDR3 length: 13 amino acids. Germline loops: CDR1 SGHNT, CDR2 YYREEE (reference sequence). Written as DNA, the CDR3 is TGTGCCAGCAGCTTAGGGGGTTACAATGAGCAGTTCTTC. It encodes CASSLGGYNEQFF.

This chain connects TRBV7-7 to TRBJ2-1; 10 bases are a match to TRBD1. Germline V gene sequence: CDR1 SSHAT, CDR2 FNYEAQ (reference sequence). The CDR3 covers 14 residues. Trimming removed 5 bases from V and 5 bases from J; junction bases left unmatched: 3. Written as DNA, the CDR3 is TGTGCCAGCAGCGTTGGGACAGGGGACAATGAGCAGTTCTTC. Protein: CASSVGTGDNEQFF.

This chain connects TRBV6-5 to TRBJ1-2; the D is unclear. V lost 7 bases to trimming and J lost 7 bases, with 16 bases between them. The CDR3 contains 13 residues. CDR1 is MNHEY, CDR2 SVGAGI, per germline. The CDR3 bases are TGTGCCAGCAAGCCCGGCTTCTTGGCTGGCTACACCTTC. This gives the protein CASKPGFLAGYTF.

V is TRBV7-8 and J is TRBJ1-5; no definite D call. The CDR3 contains 15 residues. Trimming removed 5 bases from V and 4 bases from J, with 15 bases in between. In germline, CDR1 is SGHVS, CDR2 FQNEAQ. The CDR3 sequence: CASSLAGRRNQPQHF. The CDR3 region has the DNA TGTGCCAGCAGCCTGGCCGGCAGGAGGAATCAGCCCCAGCATTTT.